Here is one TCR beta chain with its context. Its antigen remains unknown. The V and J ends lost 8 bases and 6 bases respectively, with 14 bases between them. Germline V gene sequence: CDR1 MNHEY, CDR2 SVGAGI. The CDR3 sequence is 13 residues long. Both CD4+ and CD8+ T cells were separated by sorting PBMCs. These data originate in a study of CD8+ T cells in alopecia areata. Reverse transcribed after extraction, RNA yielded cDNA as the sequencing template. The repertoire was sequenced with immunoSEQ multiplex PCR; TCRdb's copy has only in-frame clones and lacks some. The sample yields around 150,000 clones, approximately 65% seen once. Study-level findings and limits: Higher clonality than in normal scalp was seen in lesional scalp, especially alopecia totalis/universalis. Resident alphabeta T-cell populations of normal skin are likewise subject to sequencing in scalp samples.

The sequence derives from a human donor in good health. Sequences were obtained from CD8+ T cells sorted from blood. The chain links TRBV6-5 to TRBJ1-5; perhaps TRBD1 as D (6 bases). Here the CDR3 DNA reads TGTGCCAGCCGACCCCGGGGGCGTCAGCCCCAGCATTTT. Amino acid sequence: CASRPRGRQPQHF.